Reported below is one T cell receptor beta chain. The clone's antigen remains unknown. No per-base quality is available; no much larger clone lies one base away. Libraries were constructed by RT-PCR. The sequencer was an Illumina HiSeq 2500. TCRdb reprocessing: public reads trimmed at Q25 with fastp, clones called with MiXCR, in-frame beta chains kept. All rows with the same CDR3 protein become a single entry with the most common DNA and genes. The sample table shows hundreds of thousands of distinct CDR3 sequences, and less than 20% are seen once. The ten most abundant clones make up roughly a tenth of the sample. These data belong to a study of response to subunit inactivated influenza vaccine (dated by TCRdb to the late 2010s). For the study in its entirety: To follow how T cells responded to a trivalent subunit inactivated influenza vaccine, the researchers relied on deep quantitative profiling of the T cell receptor repertoire. General study outcomes and caveats: According to the authors, only a limited number of new T cells may be recruited by each seasonal influenza vaccination.

V and J are trimmed by 3 bases and 5 bases, and the gene matches miss 5 bases of the junction. The germline V gene supplies CDR1 SGHTA and CDR2 FQGNSA. The CDR3 goes from the cysteine to the phenylalanine over 14 residues. Of the read, only the CDR3 DNA is kept; its 42 bases are in frame from base 1. This receptor was identified in a middle-aged man who received an inactivated influenza vaccine. Donor details come from another sample of the same person, matched by shared clones. Sequencing used PBMCs from blood, obtained about 5 days after vaccination. The chain is encoded by TRBV7-2 joined to TRBJ2-3; 7 central bases correspond to TRBD1. The CDR3 reads CASSFGTERDTQYF. Read as DNA, the sequence is TGTGCCAGCAGCTTTGGGACAGAGCGAGATACGCAGTATTTT.